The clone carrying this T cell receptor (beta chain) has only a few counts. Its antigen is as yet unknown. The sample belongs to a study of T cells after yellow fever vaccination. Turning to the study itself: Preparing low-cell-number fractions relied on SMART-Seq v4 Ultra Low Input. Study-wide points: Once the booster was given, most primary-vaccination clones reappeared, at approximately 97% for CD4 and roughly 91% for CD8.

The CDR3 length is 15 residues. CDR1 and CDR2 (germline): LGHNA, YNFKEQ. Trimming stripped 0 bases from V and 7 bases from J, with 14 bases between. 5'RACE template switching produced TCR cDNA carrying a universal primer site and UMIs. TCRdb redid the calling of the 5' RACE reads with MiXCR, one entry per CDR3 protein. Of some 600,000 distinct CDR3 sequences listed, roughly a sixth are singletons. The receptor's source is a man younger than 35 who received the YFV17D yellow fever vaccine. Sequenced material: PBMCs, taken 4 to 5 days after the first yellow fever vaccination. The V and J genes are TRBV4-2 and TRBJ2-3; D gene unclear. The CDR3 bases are TGTGCCAGCAGCCAAGATATCCAGGTTCCGAATACGCAGTATTTT. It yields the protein CASSQDIQVPNTQYF.